This T cell receptor beta chain was sequenced in a study of cytomegalovirus exposure and HLA in healthy donors. Turning to the study itself: Among about 179 million T cells, an earlier analysis found 90 million to 130 million unique TCR beta sequences.

The V gene's germline CDR1 is MDHEN and CDR2 SYDVKM. V lost 7 bases and J lost 10; bases outside the gene matches: 11. The CDR3 length is 15 residues. In its sample, this clone was seen a few times. Its antigen is still unknown. The PCR made use of 60 Vbeta and 13 Jbeta primers. Sequenced by immunoSEQ multiplex PCR; TCRdb stores in-frame clones only, minus some. Altogether about 150,000 clones are present, around 79% being singletons, with the ten largest covering under 8%. Overall study findings and caveats: Highest at DRB1 and lowest at HLA-C, TCR association rates differed among HLA loci in a later analysis. Roughly even sequencing depth across donors was the assumption behind the presence/absence analyses.

The source of this sequence is a man aged 50-59 years in good health and CMV-seropositive. Sequences were obtained from PBMCs. The chain carries TRBV28 and TRBJ2-1; 12 nucleotides agree with TRBD2. CDR3 in amino acids: CASTDLAGGPDEQFF. CDR3 sequence (DNA): TGTGCCAGCACCGACCTAGCGGGAGGGCCGGACGAGCAGTTCTTC.